This T cell receptor beta chain is drawn from a study of CD8+CD57+ T cells in acquired aplastic anemia. Whole-study context: When averaged, DNA from sorted CD4+ and CD8+ cells came to approximately 3.2 ug. Broader study findings: Overlap between patients and controls comprised 25 to 35 CD8+ CDR3 sequences.

Genomic DNA templated the TCR beta VDJ and CDR3 profiling. TCRdb itself ran the reads through MiXCR, one entry per CDR3 protein. Of roughly 250,000 distinct CDR3 sequences listed, roughly half are singletons. Patients picked for sequencing had shown CD8+CD57+ cell expansion detected by flow cytometry. This clonotype came up many times. Its antigen is unidentified. Trimming removed 5 bases from V and 4 bases from J, with 11 bases in between. The CDR3 extends over 13 amino acids. Sequencing was done on a sample of sorted CD4+, CD8+, or CD8+CD57+ T cells (not recorded which) from PBMCs. The receptor was isolated from a human donor with aplastic anemia. This chain connects TRBV12-3 or TRBV12-4 to TRBJ1-1; D unresolved. The CDR3 DNA reads as TGTGCCAGCAGTCTTAACCGGGGCACTGAAGCTTTCTTT. It translates to CASSLNRGTEAFF.